Listed here is a single T cell receptor beta chain. Profiled with immunoSEQ multiplex PCR; TCRdb holds only in-frame clones, not every one. The sample lists some 100,000 clones, roughly 86% occurring once. The data derive from a study of blood T cell repertoires in COVID-19. Across the study: Samples representing acute and convalescent COVID-19 were sourced from the United States, Italy and Spain. In each case, the material was cDNA or gDNA derived from T cells, B-cell-depleted T cells, or PBMCs.

Germline CDR1 and CDR2: LGHNA and YNFKEQ. The J segment lost 3 bases and the V segment lost 1 base, leaving 4 bases of the junction unmatched. The CDR3 runs to 16 residues. Sequenced input: peripheral blood. The chain recombines TRBV4-2 with TRBJ2-1, with 9 bases aligning to TRBD2. This clonotype was obtained from a woman aged 60-75 years with acute or convalescent COVID-19. The CDR3 DNA reads TGTGCCAGCAGCCAAGTCGCGACTAGCGGCTACAATGAGCAGTTCTTC. As protein: CASSQVATSGYNEQFF.